The text below deals with one T cell receptor (beta chain). This sample is part of a study of blood T cell repertoires in COVID-19. The study drew participants aged about 18 to 95 years from 20 to 30 US areas. Profiling relied on immunoSEQ multiplex PCR, and the TCRdb table lists in-frame clones only, not all of them. The repertoire holds 200,000 to 250,000 clones, with roughly 90% as singletons. Germline lookup yields CDR1 SGHDT and CDR2 YYEEEE. The CDR3 length is 13 residues. V dropped 4 bases and J dropped 2; count of bases not matched to a gene: 2. This sequence originates from a woman aged 45 to 65 in a cohort exposed to, infected with or recovered from COVID-19 (not recorded which). The sequenced material came from PBMCs or T cells enriched from blood (not recorded which). V gene TRBV5-6 combines with J gene TRBJ2-5; 7 bases match TRBD1. CDR3 region: CASSGGQQETQYF. CDR3 coding DNA: TGTGCCAGCAGCGGGGGACAGCAAGAGACCCAGTACTTC.